Following are 20 T cell receptor beta chains from one sample sequenced in a study of blood T cell repertoires in COVID-19 (TCRdb year 2020). Receptor libraries were prepared by the immunoSEQ multiplex PCR assay. TCRdb stores this immuneACCESS table with in-frame sequences only. Part of the clones is absent; in the studies checked, under half of the shortfall reflects unresolved V genes, and no reason is known for the rest. This sample is represented by 75,000 to 90,000 clones; approximately 86% of them were singletons. 15% to 20% of the sample belongs to the ten largest clones. Sequencing was performed on peripheral blood. The receptor source for this set is a man older than 75 with active or convalescent COVID-19.

The CDR3 bases are TGTGCCAGCAGCCCATGGAGCGGGAGGGCCGATGATACGCAGTATTTT. Translated, it gives CASSPWSGRADDTQYF. The chain joins TRBV11-3 to TRBJ2-3; the match to TRBD2 covers 10 bases. The germline V gene encodes CDR1 SGHNT and CDR2 YENEEA. The trim removed 5 bases at V and 6 bases at J, leaving 11 bases unmatched. The CDR3 is 16 amino acids.

The chain joins TRBV28 to TRBJ1-5, with a possible D match to TRBD1 (6 bases). Trimming shortened V by 4 bases and J by 2 bases, and 12 bases separated the two germline ends. This CDR3 is 15 amino acids long. Germline V CDR1 and CDR2: MDHEN, SYDVKM. CDR3 amino acids: CASSSQGLRNQPQHF. DNA for the CDR3: TGTGCCAGCAGTTCACAGGGTCTGCGCAATCAGCCCCAGCATTTT.

This clone appeared a single time. The chain recombines TRBV27 with TRBJ1-4; possibly TRBD1 for D (6 bases). With 5 bases removed from V and 6 bases from J, the gap between germline ends came to 13 bases. This CDR3 has 14 amino acids. CDR1 and CDR2 from the germline V gene are MNHEY and SMNVEV (reference sequence). Here the CDR3 DNA reads TGTGCCAGCAGTCTCAACAGGGTTTATGAAAAACTGTTTTTT. Translated, it gives CASSLNRVYEKLFF.

This chain joins TRBV29-1 and TRBJ1-1, with D hard to call. V was trimmed by 4 bases and J by 2 bases, leaving 14 bases between them. This CDR3 region has 14 residues. Germline values: CDR1 SQVTM, CDR2 ANQGSEA. The CDR3 spells CSVARGSSNTEAFF. Written as DNA, the CDR3 is TGCAGCGTTGCCCGCGGTTCTAGCAACACTGAAGCTTTCTTT.

The rearrangement uses TRBV6-4 and TRBJ1-4; 7 nucleotides agree with TRBD1. The CDR3 contains 13 residues. V lost 5 bases to trimming and J lost 8 bases; unmatched junction nucleotides: 5. Germline V gives CDR1 MRHNA, CDR2 SNTAGT. CDR3 nucleotide sequence: TGTGCCAGCAGTAAGAGGACAGGCGAAAAACTGTTTTTT. This sequence encodes CASSKRTGEKLFF.

This rearrangement joins TRBV28 to TRBJ1-3; D is ambiguous. CDR1 is MDHEN and CDR2 is SYDVKM in the germline V gene. The CDR3 extends over 15 amino acids. V was pared by 2 bases and J by 2 bases, with 10 bases between. CDR3 protein: CASSLPRATGNTIYF. The CDR3 nucleotides are TGTGCCAGCAGTTTACCGAGGGCCACTGGAAACACCATATATTTT.

The V gene is TRBV6-6, the J gene TRBJ2-3; 15 bases agree with TRBD2. CDR3 length: 17 residues. Germline V lookup: CDR1 MNHNY, CDR2 SVGAGI (reference sequence). Trimming removed 5 bases from V and 3 bases from J; junction bases left unmatched: 6. Written as DNA, the CDR3 is TGTGCCAGCAGTCACGGGACTAGCGGGGGGTTTACAGATACGCAGTATTTT. Translating gives CASSHGTSGGFTDTQYF.

This clone was seen at least ten times. V gene TRBV6-1 combines with J gene TRBJ2-7; the D gene is possibly TRBD1 (5 bases). Germline V gene data show CDR1 as MNHNS and CDR2 as SASEGT. This CDR3 is built from 16 residues. Trimming took 2 bases from V and 0 from J, leaving 14 bases between them. The CDR3 nucleotides are TGTGCCAGCAGTGAAAAAAGGACAACGAGCTCCTACGAGCAGTACGTC. This codes for CASSEKRTTSSYEQYV.

The chain is built from TRBV6-5 and TRBJ1-1; D gene unclear. CDR1 is MNHEY, CDR2 SVGAGI, per germline. Trimming stripped 5 bases from V and 1 base from J, with 11 bases between. The CDR3 sequence is 14 residues long. The CDR3 coding sequence is TGTGCCAGCAGTCCGGCCGCGGGGAACACTGAAGCTTTCTTT. Its protein product is CASSPAAGNTEAFF.

CDR3 nucleotide sequence: TGTGCCAGCAGCTTGTTTGGCGGGGGCTCTGGAAACACCATATATTTT. It codes for CASSLFGGGSGNTIYF. The chain carries TRBV5-4 and TRBJ1-3; tentative D call: TRBD1 (5 bases). V lost 1 base to trimming and J lost 0 bases, with 11 bases between them. The CDR3 loop spans 16 amino acids. Germline V CDR1 and CDR2: SGHNT, YYREEE (reference sequence).

V usage is TRBV9 and J usage is TRBJ1-3; D not certain. The germline V and J ends were trimmed by 3 bases and 2 bases, with 9 bases remaining between them. The CDR3 spans 14 residues. Per germline, CDR1 SGDLS and CDR2 YYNGEE. The chain's CDR3 is CASSAPQTGNTIYF. In DNA, the CDR3 is TGTGCCAGCAGCGCCCCCCAGACTGGAAACACCATATATTTT.

The chain employs TRBV30 and TRBJ1-1, with D hard to call. V was pared by 1 base and J by 1 base, with 4 bases between. CDR1 and CDR2 (germline): GTSNPN, SVGIG (reference sequence). The CDR3 totals 12 residues. This CDR3 reads CAWSDRNTEAFF. In nucleotides, the CDR3 is TGTGCCTGGAGTGACAGGAACACTGAAGCTTTCTTT.

This chain uses TRBV7-3 with TRBJ2-2; TRBD1 might be the D (7 bases). The CDR3 spans 15 residues. The V gene lost 6 bases and the J gene lost 3 bases, with 14 bases spanning the gap. Per the germline V gene, CDR1 is SGHTA and CDR2 is FQGTGA. DNA for the CDR3: TGTGCCAGCAGAAGACAGGGAGGTGACACCGGGGAGCTGTTTTTT. As protein: CASRRQGGDTGELFF.

The chain couples TRBV7-9 to TRBJ1-3; D is undetermined. The CDR3 spans 12 residues. Germline CDR1 reads SEHNR; CDR2 reads FQNEAQ (reference sequence). V lost 10 bases and J 8 bases, leaving 15 bases between the germline ends. The CDR3 DNA sequence: TGTGCCACGGACTCCCTTGGGGACACCATATATTTT. Encoded protein: CATDSLGDTIYF.

This clone was detected only a few times. The genes are TRBV5-1 and TRBJ2-2; TRBD2 matches 7 bases. V lost 6 bases and J lost 0; bases outside the gene matches: 5. Germline CDR1 is SGHRS and CDR2 is YFSETQ. The CDR3 spans 15 residues. In nucleotides, the CDR3 is TGCGCCAGCACCCTAGCGGCCGCGAACACCGGGGAGCTGTTTTTT. This sequence encodes CASTLAAANTGELFF.

This CDR3 is CASSASSGSGELFF. The CDR3 nucleotides read TGTGCCAGTAGTGCCTCTAGCGGGTCCGGGGAGCTGTTTTTT. This rearrangement joins TRBV19 to TRBJ2-2; 8 bases are shared with TRBD2. CDR3 length equals 14 residues. CDR1 and CDR2 from the germline V gene are LNHDA and SQIVND (reference sequence). V trimming: 5 bases; J trimming: 6 bases; junction bases outside the gene matches: 5.

The chain employs TRBV27 and TRBJ1-4; no reliable D call. The CDR3 is made up of 16 amino acids. The V gene lost 8 bases and the J gene lost 0 bases, with 16 bases spanning the gap. Germline V gene lookup returns CDR1 MNHEY and CDR2 SMNVEV (reference sequence). The chain's CDR3 is CASRPEGRTTNEKLFF. The CDR3 DNA reads as TGTGCCAGCCGCCCGGAGGGCCGAACAACTAATGAAAAACTGTTTTTT. The entire variable domain, with the rest obtained from reference TRBV27 and TRBJ1-4, is as follows: EAQVTQNPRYLITVTGKKLTVTCSQNMNHEYMSWYRQDPGLGLRQIYYSMNVEVTDKGDVPEGYKVSRKEKRNFPLILESPSPNQTSLYFCASRPEGRTTNEKLFFGSGTQLSVL.

The chain employs TRBV5-1 and TRBJ2-3; 9 bases line up with TRBD2. Germline trimming cut 0 bases from V and 1 base from J; bases unmatched to any gene: 3. This CDR3 contains 16 residues. CDR1 and CDR2 from the germline V gene are SGHRS and YFSETQ. The CDR3 is CASSLDRLAGTDTQYF. The CDR3, as DNA: TGCGCCAGCAGCTTGGACAGACTAGCGGGCACAGATACGCAGTATTTT.

This rearrangement joins TRBV18 to TRBJ2-7; 8 bases align to TRBD1. After removal of 4 bases from V and 2 bases from J, the junction contained 4 bases not matched to a gene. Germline values: CDR1 KGHSH, CDR2 LQKENI. The length of the CDR3 is 14 residues. Here the CDR3 DNA reads TGTGCCAGCTCACATGAGACAGGGGCCTACGAGCAGTACGTC. This codes for CASSHETGAYEQYV.

The rearrangement uses TRBV2 and TRBJ1-4; a weak D match, TRBD1 (5 bases). The CDR3 consists of 13 residues. Trimming removed 3 bases at V and 8 bases at J, with 10 bases between. Germline V CDR1 and CDR2: SNHLY, FYNNEI. For the CDR3, the DNA is TGTGCCAGCAGTGATCCAGGGTGGGAAAAACTGTTTTTT. It yields the protein CASSDPGWEKLFF. The full variable domain, its missing parts supplied by reference TRBV2 and TRBJ1-4, is EPEVTQTPSHQVTQMGQEVILRCVPISNHLYFYWYRQILGQKVEFLVSFYNNEISEKSEIFDDQFSVERPDGSNFTLKIRSTKLEDSAMYFCASSDPGWEKLFFGSGTQLSVL.